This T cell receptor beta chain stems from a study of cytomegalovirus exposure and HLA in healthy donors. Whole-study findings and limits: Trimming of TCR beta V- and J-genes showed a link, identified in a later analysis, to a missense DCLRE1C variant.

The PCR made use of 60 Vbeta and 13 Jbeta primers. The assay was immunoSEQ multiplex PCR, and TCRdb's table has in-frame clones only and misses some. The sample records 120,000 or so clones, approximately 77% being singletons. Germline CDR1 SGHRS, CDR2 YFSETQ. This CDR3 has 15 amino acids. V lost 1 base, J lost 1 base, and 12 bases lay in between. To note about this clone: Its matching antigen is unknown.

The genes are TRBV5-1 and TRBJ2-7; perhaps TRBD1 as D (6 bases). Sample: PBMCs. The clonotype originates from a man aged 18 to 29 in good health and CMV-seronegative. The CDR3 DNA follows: TGCGCCAGCAGCTTGTTCGCCGGACAGTCCTACGAGCAGTACTTC. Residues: CASSLFAGQSYEQYF.